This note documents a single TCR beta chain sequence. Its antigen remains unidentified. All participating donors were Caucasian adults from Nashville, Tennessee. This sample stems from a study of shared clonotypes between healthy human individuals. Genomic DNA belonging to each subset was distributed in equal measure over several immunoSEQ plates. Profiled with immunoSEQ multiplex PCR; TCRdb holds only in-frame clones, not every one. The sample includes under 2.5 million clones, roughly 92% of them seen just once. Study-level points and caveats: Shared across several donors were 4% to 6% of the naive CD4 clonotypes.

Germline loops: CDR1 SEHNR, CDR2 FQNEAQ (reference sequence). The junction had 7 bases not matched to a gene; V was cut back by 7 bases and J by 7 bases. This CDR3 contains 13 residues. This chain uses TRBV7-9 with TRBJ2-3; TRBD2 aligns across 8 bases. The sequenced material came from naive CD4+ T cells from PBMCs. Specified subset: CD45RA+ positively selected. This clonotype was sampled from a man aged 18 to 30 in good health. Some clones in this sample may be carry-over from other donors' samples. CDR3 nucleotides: TGTGCCAGCACTCCGGGACTAGTCTATACGCAGTATTTT. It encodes CASTPGLVYTQYF.